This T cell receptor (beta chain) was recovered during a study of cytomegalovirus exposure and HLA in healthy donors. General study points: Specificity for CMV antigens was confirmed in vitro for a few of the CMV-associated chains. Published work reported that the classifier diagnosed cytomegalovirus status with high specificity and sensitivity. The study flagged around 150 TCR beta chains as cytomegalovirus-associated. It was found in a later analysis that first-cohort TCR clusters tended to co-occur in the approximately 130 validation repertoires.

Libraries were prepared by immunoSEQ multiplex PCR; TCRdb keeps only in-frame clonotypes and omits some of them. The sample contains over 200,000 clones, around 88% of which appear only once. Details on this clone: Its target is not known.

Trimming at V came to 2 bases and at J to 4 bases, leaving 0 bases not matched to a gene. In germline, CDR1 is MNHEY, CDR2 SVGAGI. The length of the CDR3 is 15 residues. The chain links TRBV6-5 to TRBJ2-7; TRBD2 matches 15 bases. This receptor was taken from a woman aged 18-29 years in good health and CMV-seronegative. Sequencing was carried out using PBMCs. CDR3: CASSYGTSGRYEQYF. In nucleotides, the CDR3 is TGTGCCAGCAGTTACGGGACTAGCGGGAGGTACGAGCAGTACTTC.